Listed below are T cell receptor beta chains from one sample, sequenced in a study of blood T cell repertoires in COVID-19. Clones were read by immunoSEQ multiplex PCR, and TCRdb kept only the in-frame ones, dropping some. The data contain about 130,000 clones, around 81% of them singletons. Sequencing was done on a sample of peripheral blood. Receptors originate from a man aged 25-45 years with COVID-19, enrolled during active disease. Each CDR3 is given with its conserved first and last residue. A D gene is named only where the DNA matches it firmly. The size field is filled for only some rows; it gives once, few, many or a size class.

j_gene: TRBJ2-7
v_gene: TRBV27
abundance: .
d_gene: .
CDR3aa: CASRSPITGIYEQYF
CDR3nt: TGTGCCAGCAGATCCCCCATAACAGGGATCTACGAGCAGTACTTC

j_gene: TRBJ1-1
v_gene: TRBV2
abundance: .
d_gene: .
CDR3aa: CASSVRVLNTEAFF
CDR3nt: TGTGCCAGCAGTGTACGGGTTCTCAACACTGAAGCTTTCTTT

j_gene: TRBJ2-3
v_gene: TRBV7-3
abundance: .
d_gene: TRBD2
CDR3aa: CASSGSGGSVTDTQYF
CDR3nt: TGTGCCAGCAGCGGAAGCGGGGGGTCGGTCACAGATACGCAGTATTTT

j_gene: TRBJ1-4
v_gene: TRBV28
abundance: once
d_gene: .
CDR3aa: CASQGTDEKLFF
CDR3nt: TGTGCCTCTCAGGGAACGGATGAAAAACTGTTTTTT

j_gene: TRBJ2-1
v_gene: TRBV11-3
abundance: .
d_gene: TRBD2
CDR3aa: CASSPFGTSEANEQFF
CDR3nt: TGTGCCAGCAGCCCATTCGGGACTAGCGAGGCCAATGAGCAGTTCTTC

j_gene: TRBJ2-5
v_gene: TRBV3-1/TRBV3-2
abundance: .
d_gene: TRBD1
CDR3aa: CASSHPGQGDRETQYF
CDR3nt: TGTGCCAGCAGCCACCCGGGACAGGGAGATCGGGAGACCCAGTACTTC

j_gene: TRBJ1-2
v_gene: TRBV14
abundance: .
d_gene: .
CDR3aa: CASSQVGSSYGYTF
CDR3nt: TGTGCCAGCAGCCAAGTCGGTTCTTCTTATGGCTACACCTTC

j_gene: TRBJ1-1
v_gene: TRBV2
abundance: .
d_gene: .
CDR3aa: CASTMAYATEAFF
CDR3nt: TGTGCCAGCACGATGGCATACGCCACTGAAGCTTTCTTT

j_gene: TRBJ2-3
v_gene: TRBV19
abundance: .
d_gene: .
CDR3aa: CASSIPGTDTQYF
CDR3nt: TGTGCCAGTAGTATTCCGGGCACAGATACGCAGTATTTT

j_gene: TRBJ2-7
v_gene: TRBV27
abundance: .
d_gene: .
CDR3aa: CASSFRLTYEQYF
CDR3nt: TGTGCCAGCAGTTTTCGACTAACCTACGAGCAGTACTTC

j_gene: TRBJ2-5
v_gene: TRBV3-1/TRBV3-2
abundance: few
d_gene: TRBD2
CDR3aa: CASSHRGRAEETQYF
CDR3nt: TGTGCCAGCAGCCATCGCGGGAGGGCCGAAGAGACCCAGTACTTC

j_gene: TRBJ1-1
v_gene: TRBV12-5
abundance: once
d_gene: .
CDR3aa: CASGPLRGNAEAFF
CDR3nt: TGTGCTAGTGGCCCCCTGCGGGGGAATGCTGAAGCTTTCTTT

j_gene: TRBJ2-3
v_gene: TRBV4-2
abundance: .
d_gene: .
CDR3aa: CASSQVTGSNTDTQYF
CDR3nt: TGTGCCAGCAGCCAAGTCACCGGGTCTAACACAGATACGCAGTATTTT

j_gene: TRBJ1-4
v_gene: TRBV7-9
abundance: .
d_gene: TRBD1
CDR3aa: CASSPKKGAEEKLFF
CDR3nt: TGTGCCAGCAGCCCCAAGAAGGGGGCAGAGGAAAAACTGTTTTTT

j_gene: TRBJ1-1
v_gene: TRBV19
abundance: few
d_gene: .
CDR3aa: CASRLRSGLNTEAFF
CDR3nt: TGTGCCAGTAGGTTAAGGTCAGGGTTGAACACTGAAGCTTTCTTT

j_gene: TRBJ1-5
v_gene: TRBV6-2/TRBV6-3
abundance: .
d_gene: .
CDR3aa: CASSPRVYSNQPQHF
CDR3nt: TGTGCCAGCAGTCCGAGGGTCTATAGCAATCAGCCCCAGCATTTT

j_gene: TRBJ1-6
v_gene: TRBV10-3
abundance: .
d_gene: .
CDR3aa: CATKGNSDSPLHF
CDR3nt: TGTGCCACAAAGGGGAATTCGGATTCACCCCTCCACTTT

j_gene: TRBJ2-5
v_gene: TRBV6-2/TRBV6-3
abundance: .
d_gene: .
CDR3aa: CASSYGGIQETQYF
CDR3nt: TGTGCCAGCAGTTACGGGGGGATCCAAGAGACCCAGTACTTC

j_gene: TRBJ1-3
v_gene: TRBV4-3
abundance: few
d_gene: .
CDR3aa: CASSQRDRPGNTIYF
CDR3nt: TGCGCCAGCAGCCAACGAGACAGACCTGGAAACACCATATATTTT

j_gene: TRBJ1-2
v_gene: TRBV24-1
abundance: .
d_gene: TRBD1
CDR3aa: CATSDPTISGQPYYGYTF
CDR3nt: TGTGCCACCAGTGACCCGACGATCTCGGGACAGCCTTACTATGGCTACACCTTC

j_gene: TRBJ2-5
v_gene: TRBV18
abundance: .
d_gene: .
CDR3aa: CASSPMGVKGQETQYF
CDR3nt: TGTGCCAGCTCACCAATGGGAGTGAAGGGCCAAGAGACCCAGTACTTC

j_gene: TRBJ1-2
v_gene: TRBV25-1
abundance: .
d_gene: .
CDR3aa: CASSETKGGPGGYTF
CDR3nt: TGTGCCAGCAGTGAGACTAAGGGTGGTCCAGGAGGCTACACCTTC

j_gene: TRBJ2-1
v_gene: TRBV11-2
abundance: once
d_gene: TRBD2
CDR3aa: CASSPGLAGVAYNEQFF
CDR3nt: TGTGCCAGCAGCCCCGGACTAGCGGGAGTCGCCTACAATGAGCAGTTCTTC

j_gene: TRBJ1-2
v_gene: TRBV7-2
abundance: .
d_gene: .
CDR3aa: CASSPPGAYYGYTF
CDR3nt: TGTGCCAGCAGCCCCCCAGGGGCTTACTATGGCTACACCTTC

j_gene: TRBJ1-2
v_gene: TRBV4-2
abundance: .
d_gene: .
CDR3aa: CASSLTRAGNYGYTF
CDR3nt: TGTGCCAGCAGCCTTACCAGGGCTGGCAACTATGGCTACACCTTC

j_gene: TRBJ1-2
v_gene: TRBV7-2
abundance: .
d_gene: .
CDR3aa: CASDLGVLSGYTF
CDR3nt: TGTGCCAGCGATCTCGGGGTACTAAGTGGCTACACCTTC

j_gene: TRBJ1-2
v_gene: TRBV12-3/TRBV12-4
abundance: .
d_gene: TRBD1
CDR3aa: CASRTGGRDGYTF
CDR3nt: TGTGCCAGCAGGACAGGGGGGAGGGATGGCTACACCTTC

j_gene: TRBJ2-1
v_gene: TRBV4-2
abundance: .
d_gene: TRBD2
CDR3aa: CASSQESSGSGNEQFF
CDR3nt: TGTGCCAGCAGCCAAGAAAGTAGCGGGAGTGGAAATGAGCAGTTCTTC

j_gene: TRBJ2-3
v_gene: TRBV28
abundance: .
d_gene: TRBD2
CDR3aa: CASHKRGPGADTQYF
CDR3nt: TGTGCCAGTCACAAGCGGGGGCCGGGGGCAGATACGCAGTATTTT

j_gene: TRBJ2-7
v_gene: TRBV13
abundance: .
d_gene: .
CDR3aa: CASSLRGFPYEQYF
CDR3nt: TGTGCCAGCAGCTTAAGAGGGTTTCCCTACGAGCAGTACTTC

j_gene: TRBJ2-3
v_gene: TRBV7-9
abundance: .
d_gene: TRBD2
CDR3aa: CASSEQRIAGRVDTQYF
CDR3nt: TGTGCCAGCAGCGAACAGAGGATAGCGGGGCGTGTAGATACGCAGTATTTT

j_gene: TRBJ2-7
v_gene: TRBV28
abundance: .
d_gene: .
CDR3aa: CASSLVGGSRQYEQYF
CDR3nt: TGTGCCAGCAGTTTGGTGGGGGGATCAAGGCAGTACGAGCAGTACTTC

j_gene: TRBJ2-7
v_gene: TRBV28
abundance: .
d_gene: .
CDR3aa: CASRFITGYEQYF
CDR3nt: TGTGCCAGCAGATTCATTACAGGGTACGAGCAGTACTTC

j_gene: TRBJ2-5
v_gene: TRBV4-2
abundance: .
d_gene: TRBD2
CDR3aa: CASSQGSGLAGAETQYF
CDR3nt: TGTGCCAGCAGCCAAGGCTCCGGACTAGCGGGAGCAGAGACCCAGTACTTC

j_gene: TRBJ1-4
v_gene: TRBV29-1
abundance: .
d_gene: TRBD1
CDR3aa: CSVGDRGTTNEKLFF
CDR3nt: TGCAGCGTTGGAGACAGGGGGACGACTAATGAAAAACTGTTTTTT

j_gene: TRBJ1-3
v_gene: TRBV29-1
abundance: .
d_gene: TRBD1
CDR3aa: CSVRQGPVSGNTIYF
CDR3nt: TGCAGCGTACGACAGGGGCCCGTCTCTGGAAACACCATATATTTT

j_gene: TRBJ1-4
v_gene: TRBV2
abundance: .
d_gene: .
CDR3aa: CASSVGAEKLFF
CDR3nt: TGTGCCAGCAGTGTAGGGGCGGAAAAACTGTTTTTT

j_gene: TRBJ2-7
v_gene: TRBV5-1
abundance: .
d_gene: TRBD1
CDR3aa: CASSLGQGSYEQYF
CDR3nt: TGCGCCAGCAGCTTGGGACAGGGTTCCTACGAGCAGTACTTC

j_gene: TRBJ1-3
v_gene: TRBV11-2
abundance: .
d_gene: .
CDR3aa: CASSLEAGSGNTIYF
CDR3nt: TGTGCCAGCAGCTTGGAAGCGGGCTCTGGAAACACCATATATTTT

j_gene: TRBJ2-3
v_gene: TRBV19
abundance: .
d_gene: .
CDR3aa: CASSMGPGTDTQYF
CDR3nt: TGTGCCAGTAGTATGGGTCCCGGGACAGATACGCAGTATTTT

j_gene: TRBJ1-5
v_gene: TRBV25-1
abundance: .
d_gene: TRBD1
CDR3aa: CASSPQGAGNQPQHF
CDR3nt: TGTGCCAGCAGTCCCCAGGGGGCTGGCAATCAGCCCCAGCATTTT

j_gene: TRBJ1-5
v_gene: TRBV19
abundance: .
d_gene: .
CDR3aa: CASSIVRGNQPQHF
CDR3nt: TGTGCCAGTAGTATAGTTCGAGGGAATCAGCCCCAGCATTTT